The present TCR beta chain was sequenced within a study of identical twins. This clonotype was recorded a few times. All of the donors were Caucasians in good health. The V gene's germline CDR1 is SGHRS and CDR2 YFSETQ. The CDR3 is made up of 15 amino acids. The V and J ends lost 3 bases and 4 bases respectively, with 15 bases between them. A universal primer binding site was introduced by template switching. The final cDNA contained unique molecular identifiers. TCRdb used MiXCR to reprocess the 5' RACE reads, holding one entry per CDR3 protein. The sample holds around 240,000 distinct CDR3 sequences, about 7.3% seen once. The sample also formed part of further work on yellow fever vaccine responses in identical twins.

The receptor was isolated from a woman under 30 in good health. The sequenced material came from memory (CD45RO+) T cells sorted from blood. The genes are TRBV5-1 and TRBJ2-3, with D perhaps being TRBD1 or TRBD2 (6 bases each). The CDR3, as DNA: TGCGCCAGCAGCTCCGGGACAACGGGGGCAGATACGCAGTATTTT. Encoded protein: CASSSGTTGADTQYF. Full variable domain (rest looked up from reference TRBV5-1 and TRBJ2-3): KAGVTQTPRYLIKTRGQQVTLSCSPISGHRSVSWYQQTPGQGLQFLFEYFSETQRNKGNFPGRFSGRQFSNSRSEMNVSTLELGDSALYLCASSSGTTGADTQYFGPGTRLTVL.